What follows are 5 T cell receptor beta chains derived from one specimen sequenced in a study of T-cell reconstitution after alpha-beta-depleted transplantation in children. TCRbeta library preparation incorporated unique molecular identifiers. TCRdb re-analysed the PCR reads in MiXCR, keeping a single row per CDR3 protein. The data contain more than 85,000 distinct CDR3 sequences, around 10% of them singletons. The source material was PBMCs from the stem cell graft donor, sampled from the stem cell graft. The receptors originated from a human donor who donated a stem cell graft to a child with acute lymphoblastic leukemia.

This clonotype appeared many times. The CDR3 region is CASSLNWDGSSYEQYF. The CDR3 coding sequence is TGTGCCAGCAGTCTTAACTGGGACGGATCTTCCTACGAGCAGTACTTC. The V gene is TRBV28, the J gene TRBJ2-7; D might be TRBD1 or TRBD2, each matching 5 bases. Trimming left V 5 bases short and J 1 base short, with 18 bases between. There are 16 residues in the CDR3. Germline CDR1 reads MDHEN; CDR2 reads SYDVKM.

This sequence joins TRBV5-1 and TRBJ1-4; a weak D match, TRBD1 (6 bases). Germline V gene data show CDR1 as SGHRS and CDR2 as YFSETQ. Trimming stripped 0 bases from V and 4 bases from J, with 19 bases between. This CDR3 has 18 amino acids. CDR3 in amino acids: CASSLGGQSPLGNEKLFF. Here the CDR3 DNA reads TGCGCCAGCAGCTTGGGAGGACAGAGTCCGCTTGGTAATGAAAAACTGTTTTTT. Supplemented by reference TRBV5-1 and TRBJ1-4, the full variable domain reads KAGVTQTPRYLIKTRGQQVTLSCSPISGHRSVSWYQQTPGQGLQFLFEYFSETQRNKGNFPGRFSGRQFSNSRSEMNVSTLELGDSALYLCASSLGGQSPLGNEKLFFGSGTQLSVL.

The table lists this clonotype with many counts. The rearrangement links TRBV7-2 to TRBJ2-3, with TRBD2 as a possible D gene (5 bases). The length of the CDR3 is 12 residues. CDR1 and CDR2 from the germline V gene are SGHTA and FQGNSA. V lost 5 bases, J lost 6 bases, and 9 bases lay in between. CDR3 residues: CASSLSGDTQYF. The CDR3 coding sequence is TGTGCCAGCAGCCTCTCGGGGGATACGCAGTATTTT.

This clonotype was observed many times. The chain uses TRBV6-2 or TRBV6-3 and TRBJ2-1; TRBD1 is a possible D gene (6 bases). CDR1 is MNHEY, CDR2 SVGEGT, per germline. Deletions cut 6 bases from V and 12 bases from J, with 27 bases between. The CDR3 runs to 16 residues. The CDR3 nucleotides read TGTGCCAGCAGAACAACCGGGACATCTACAATGAAGGTGCAGTTCTTC. Translating gives CASRTTGTSTMKVQFF.

There are many counts of this clonotype. The rearrangement links TRBV20-1 to TRBJ1-5; a weak D match, TRBD1 (6 bases). The V gene's germline CDR1 is DFQATT and CDR2 SNEGSKA (reference sequence). The CDR3 consists of 15 residues. V was trimmed by 3 bases and J by 2 bases, leaving 14 bases between them. The CDR3 coding sequence is TGCAGTGCTAGGTCAGGGGAAGGTGGCAATCAGCCCCAGCATTTT. Encoded protein: CSARSGEGGNQPQHF.